Each of the 15 T cell receptor beta chains below was sequenced from the same sample in a study of metastatic and nonmetastatic thyroid tumors. All patients were untreated before thyroid surgery. Via MiXCR, TCRdb re-called the PCR reads. The table has around 23,000 clones, approximately 22% seen once. The sample taken for sequencing was tumor tissue. Receptor source: a female donor with papillary thyroid cancer or a benign thyroid nodule (not recorded which). Some clones in this sample may be carry-over from other donors' samples.

This sequence joins TRBV4-3 and TRBJ1-4, with D perhaps TRBD1 (6 bases). Germline CDR1 is LGHNA and CDR2 is YSLEER. The CDR3 has 14 amino acids. Trimming left V 2 bases short and J 5 bases short, with 9 bases between. CDR3 loop: CASSQQGLNEKLFF. The CDR3 DNA is TGCGCCAGCAGCCAACAGGGGCTCAATGAAAAACTGTTTTTT.

Only a few counts were recorded for this clone. The J gene is TRBJ2-4, the V gene TRBV12-3 or TRBV12-4; D is ambiguous. Trimming took 2 bases from V and 9 from J, leaving 8 bases between them. CDR3 length equals 12 residues. This CDR3 reads CASSLLASIQYF. CDR3 DNA sequence: TGTGCCAGCAGTTTACTGGCCAGCATTCAGTACTTC.

This clone is medium-sized (0.01 to 0.1%). Here the CDR3 DNA reads TGTGCCAGCGCCGGGACTAGCGGGGAGCTGTTTTTT. It specifies CASAGTSGELFF. V is TRBV12-3 or TRBV12-4 and J is TRBJ2-2; TRBD2 agrees at 8 bases. The CDR3 has 12 amino acids. V lost 8 bases to trimming and J lost 7 bases; unmatched junction nucleotides: 3.

This clone was seen repeatedly, ten times or more. The V and J genes are TRBV29-1 and TRBJ1-1, with 7 bases matching TRBD1. After removal of 5 bases from V and 1 base from J, the junction contained 7 bases not matched to a gene. The CDR3 is 14 amino acids. Germline values: CDR1 SQVTM, CDR2 ANQGSEA. This CDR3 reads CSVQSGTANTEAFF. As DNA, the CDR3 is TGCAGCGTTCAATCCGGGACAGCGAACACTGAAGCTTTCTTT.

This clone was seen more than once but under ten times. The rearrangement links TRBV7-6 to TRBJ2-7, with TRBD1 matching 8 bases. The CDR3 runs to 15 residues. Per the germline V gene, CDR1 is SGHVS and CDR2 is FNYEAQ. V gave up 4 bases and J gave up 3 bases; unmatched junction bases: 8. CDR3 sequence reads: CASSSGQAAYYEQYF. In DNA, the CDR3 is TGTGCCAGCAGCTCGGGACAGGCGGCCTACTACGAGCAGTACTTC. Full variable domain (remainder filled in from reference TRBV7-6 and TRBJ2-7): GAGVSQSPRYKVTKRGQDVALRCDPISGHVSLYWYRQALGQGPEFLTYFNYEAQQDKSGLPNDRFSAERPEGSISTLTIQRTEQRDSAMYRCASSSGQAAYYEQYFGPGTRLTVT.

The genes are TRBV7-3 and TRBJ1-2; 7 nucleotides align to TRBD1. The CDR3 sequence is 13 residues long. The V and J ends lost 5 bases and 8 bases, in that order; junction bases with no gene match: 8. The germline CDR1 and CDR2 sequences are SGHTA and FQGTGA. The CDR3 protein is CASSPQGGGGYTF. The CDR3 nucleotides read TGTGCCAGCAGCCCCCAGGGGGGGGGCGGCTACACCTTC.

This clone showed up just a few times. The rearrangement uses TRBV28 and TRBJ2-6; no firm D call. V was trimmed by 5 bases and J by 4 bases, leaving 9 bases between them. Germline V gives CDR1 MDHEN, CDR2 SYDVKM. The CDR3 extends over 14 amino acids. CDR3 nucleotides: TGTGCCAGCAGTGGGCCCTCCGGGGCCAACGTCCTGACTTTC. It is translated as CASSGPSGANVLTF.

Points on this clone: At one end the junction does not follow the germline gene, possibly because of a read error. The chain carries TRBV6-5 and TRBJ2-1, with 7 bases aligning to TRBD1. The CDR3 runs to 11 residues. From germline, CDR1 is MNHEY and CDR2 SVGAGI. This CDR3 reads CASSYSTGPVF. The CDR3 DNA is TGTGCCAGCAGTTACTCGACAGGGCCAGTCTTC.

This clone was seen more than once but under ten times. This sequence joins TRBV5-1 and TRBJ1-4, with 7 bases that match TRBD1. The CDR3 consists of 15 residues. CDR1 is SGHRS and CDR2 is YFSETQ in the germline V gene. With V trimmed by 4 bases and J by 8 bases, 11 bases remained unmatched. In DNA form, the CDR3 reads TGCGCCAGCAGCAAAGCGCAGGGGGACACGGAAAAACTGTTTTTT. Residues: CASSKAQGDTEKLFF.

There are many counts of this clone. This chain uses TRBV12-3 or TRBV12-4 with TRBJ2-3; the D is unclear. Deletions cut 5 bases from V and 6 bases from J, with 6 bases between. This CDR3 has 11 residues. DNA for the CDR3: TGTGCCAGCAGTGTCTACGATACGCAGTATTTT. It translates to CASSVYDTQYF.

This clone has just a few counts. The chain recombines TRBV6-4 with TRBJ2-7, with D hard to call. Trimming left V 8 bases short and J 3 bases short, with 14 bases between. The CDR3 is made up of 13 amino acids. Per the germline V gene, CDR1 is MRHNA and CDR2 is SNTAGT. The CDR3 bases are TGTGCCAGCTTAATCTCCGGTGGCTACGAGCAGTACTTC. Translating it yields CASLISGGYEQYF.

The gene calls are TRBV6-1 and TRBJ2-1; tentative D call: TRBD1 (6 bases). Trimming took 5 bases from V and 0 from J, leaving 8 bases between them. There are 14 residues in the CDR3. Germline CDR1 is MNHNS and CDR2 is SASEGT. CDR3 coding DNA: TGTGCCAGCAGTACAGGGAGCTCCTACAATGAGCAGTTCTTC. Its protein is CASSTGSSYNEQFF.

This chain links TRBV7-2 with TRBJ2-7; D might be TRBD2 (5 bases). Germline assignment: CDR1 SGHTA and CDR2 FQGNSA. V dropped 1 base and J dropped 5 bases, with 12 bases sitting between them. The CDR3 is 14 amino acids. CDR3 sequence: CASSLGTGSDEQYF. DNA for the CDR3: TGTGCCAGCAGCTTAGGCACGGGGTCGGACGAGCAGTACTTC.

This clone was recorded many times. This chain's CDR3 is CASSFRGSSPYEQYF. CDR3 coding DNA: TGTGCCAGCAGTTTCAGGGGCTCCTCGCCCTACGAGCAGTACTTC. V usage is TRBV2 and J usage is TRBJ2-7, with a possible D match to TRBD1 (6 bases). Germline values: CDR1 SNHLY, CDR2 FYNNEI. Trimming shortened V by 5 bases and J by 2 bases, and 16 bases separated the two germline ends. The CDR3 extends over 15 amino acids. The full variable domain, its missing parts supplied by reference TRBV2 and TRBJ2-7, is EPEVTQTPSHQVTQMGQEVILRCVPISNHLYFYWYRQILGQKVEFLVSFYNNEISEKSEIFDDQFSVERPDGSNFTLKIRSTKLEDSAMYFCASSFRGSSPYEQYFGPGTRLTVT.

The chain has TRBV11-3 and TRBJ2-3; tentatively, D is TRBD1 (6 bases). Germline V gene lookup returns CDR1 SGHNT and CDR2 YENEEA. The V end was cut by 5 bases, the J end by 6 bases, with 15 bases between. The CDR3 spans 14 residues. CDR3 sequence: CASSAHRETDTQYF. In nucleotides, the CDR3 is TGTGCCAGCAGCGCACACAGGGAGACGGATACGCAGTATTTT.